This T cell receptor (beta chain) was sequenced for a study of blood T cell repertoires in COVID-19. On the study more broadly: Samples taken during acute and convalescent COVID-19 were collected in the United States, Italy and Spain.

Original processing notes: Reference gene primer amplification gave nucleated cell count estimates. This table comes from immunoSEQ multiplex PCR, and its TCRdb copy is limited to in-frame clones, with some not included. Clone size and V and J calls were adopted from that table, with D and trimming inferred from the DNA. The data contain approximately 400,000 clones, over 75% of them singletons. Germline assignment: CDR1 SGHVS and CDR2 FQNEAQ. The trim removed 6 bases at V and 6 bases at J, leaving 10 bases unmatched. The CDR3 has 15 residues. This clonotype originated in a man in his thirties or forties who had recovered from COVID-19. Source material: PBMCs or T cells enriched from blood (not recorded which). This chain uses TRBV7-8 with TRBJ1-5; 8 positions agree with TRBD1. The CDR3 DNA reads TGTGCCAGCAGGGCTGGGACAGGCTTAATTCAGCCCCAGCATTTT. Translating gives CASRAGTGLIQPQHF.